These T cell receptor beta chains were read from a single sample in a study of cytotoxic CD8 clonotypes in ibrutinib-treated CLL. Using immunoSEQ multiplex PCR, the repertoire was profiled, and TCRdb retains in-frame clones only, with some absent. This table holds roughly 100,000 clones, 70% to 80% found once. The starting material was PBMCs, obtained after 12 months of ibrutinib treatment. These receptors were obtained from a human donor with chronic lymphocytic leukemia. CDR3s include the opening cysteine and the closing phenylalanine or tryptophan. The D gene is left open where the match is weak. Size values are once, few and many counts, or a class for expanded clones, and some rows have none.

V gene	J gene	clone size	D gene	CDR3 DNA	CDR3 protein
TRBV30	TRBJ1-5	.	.	TGTGCCTGGAGTGCCCAAGGAGGCAATCAGCCCCAGCATTTT	CAWSAQGGNQPQHF
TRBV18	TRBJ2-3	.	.	TGTGCCAGCTCACCCCAGACAGGCCCAGATACGCAGTATTTT	CASSPQTGPDTQYF
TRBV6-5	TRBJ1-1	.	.	TGTGCCAGCAGGGAACAGGCCGGGGGCACTGAAGCTTTCTTT	CASREQAGGTEAFF
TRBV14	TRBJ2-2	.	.	TGTGCCAGCAGGGGCGGTGGCCGGAACACCGGGGAGCTGTTTTTT	CASRGGGRNTGELFF
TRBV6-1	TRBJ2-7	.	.	TGTGCCAGCAGTGATAGACCGTGGGAGCAGTACTTC	CASSDRPWEQYF
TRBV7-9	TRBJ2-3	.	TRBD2	TGTGCCAGCAGCCTCGGGACTAGCGGGGGTCCAGGGGATACGCAGTATTTT	CASSLGTSGGPGDTQYF
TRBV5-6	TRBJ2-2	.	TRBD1	TGTGCCAGCAGCTTGGCAGACAGGGCCACCGGGGAGCTGTTTTTT	CASSLADRATGELFF
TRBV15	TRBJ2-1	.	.	TGTGCCACCAGCAGAGATCAAGGAAACATTCTCGATGAGCAGTTCTTC	CATSRDQGNILDEQFF
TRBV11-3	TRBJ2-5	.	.	TGTGCCAGCAGCTTAGACTCAGGGATTGGGGAGACCCAGTACTTC	CASSLDSGIGETQYF
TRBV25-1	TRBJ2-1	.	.	TGTGCCAGCAGTCCTTGGGATGAGCAGTTCTTC	CASSPWDEQFF
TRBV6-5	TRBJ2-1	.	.	TGTGCCAGCAGTCCGATCAGCTCCTACAATGAGCAGTTCTTC	CASSPISSYNEQFF
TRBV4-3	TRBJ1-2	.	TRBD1	TGCGCCAGCAGCCAAACACAGGGGGCGTCGTATGGCTACACCTTC	CASSQTQGASYGYTF
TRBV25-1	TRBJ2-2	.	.	TGTGCCAGCAGTGAACCGGGACAAGGAAGCGGGGAGCTGTTTTTT	CASSEPGQGSGELFF
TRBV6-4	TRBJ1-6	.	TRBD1	TGTGCCAGCAGTGAACGGACAGGCGGTTCACCCCTCCACTTT	CASSERTGGSPLHF
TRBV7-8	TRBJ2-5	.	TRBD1	TGTGCCAGCAGCTTAGCGGGTGGGACAGGGAAGACCCAGTACTTC	CASSLAGGTGKTQYF
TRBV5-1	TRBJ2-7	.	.	TGCGCCAGCAGCTTGGCCGATAAAAACTCTGGCTACGAGCAGTACTTC	CASSLADKNSGYEQYF
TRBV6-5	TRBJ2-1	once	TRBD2	TGTGCCAGCAGTGGTAGCGGGGGGGCCTACAATGAGCAGTTCTTC	CASSGSGGAYNEQFF
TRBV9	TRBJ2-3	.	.	TGTGCCAGCAGCCGTAAGGGGGGCACAGATACGCAGTATTTT	CASSRKGGTDTQYF
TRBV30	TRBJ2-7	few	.	TGTGCTTGCCATAATCTTCGGTGGTACTTC	CACHNLRWYF
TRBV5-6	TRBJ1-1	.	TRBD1	TGTGCCAGCAGCTTGGAGGGGGCGCGGACTGAAGCTTTCTTT	CASSLEGARTEAFF
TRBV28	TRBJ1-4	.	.	TGTGCCAGCAGTTCACATCAGGTGATTGAAAAACTGTTTTTT	CASSSHQVIEKLFF
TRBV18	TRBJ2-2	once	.	TGTGCCAGCTCACCACTCACAGTCAACACCGGGGAGCTGTTTTTT	CASSPLTVNTGELFF
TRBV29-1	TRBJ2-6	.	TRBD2	TGCAGCGTACGAGGCGGGGGGGCCTCTGGGGCCAACGTCCTGACTTTC	CSVRGGGASGANVLTF
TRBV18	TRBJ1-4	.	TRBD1	TGTGCCAGCTCAACACGGCTACAGGGGGCGCAAGGTGAAAAACTGTTTTTT	CASSTRLQGAQGEKLFF
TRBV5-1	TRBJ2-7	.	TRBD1	TGCGCCAGCAGCCCGGGACAGGGACCTGAGCAGTACTTC	CASSPGQGPEQYF
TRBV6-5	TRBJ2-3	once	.	TGTGCCAGCAGTTACCGAGATACGCAGTATTTT	CASSYRDTQYF
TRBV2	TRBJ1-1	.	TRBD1	TGTGCCAGCAAATCGGGGACAGGAGGCAACACTGAAGCTTTCTTT	CASKSGTGGNTEAFF
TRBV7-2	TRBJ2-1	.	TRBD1	TGTGCCAGCAGCTTAGTAGCGGGACAGGGGGGCAATGAGCAGTTCTTC	CASSLVAGQGGNEQFF
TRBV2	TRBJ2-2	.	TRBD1	TGTGCCAGCAAGAACCGGGACAGTAACACCGGGGAGCTGTTTTTT	CASKNRDSNTGELFF
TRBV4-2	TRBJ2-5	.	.	TGTGCCAGCAGCCAGCAAACGGACACCAGGAGAGAGACCCAGTACTTC	CASSQQTDTRRETQYF
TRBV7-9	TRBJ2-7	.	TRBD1	TGTGCCAGCAGCCTCAGACAGGGTCGCGAGCAGTACTTC	CASSLRQGREQYF
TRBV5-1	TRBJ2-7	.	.	TGCGCCAGCAGCTCGAGGGGGACACAGACCTACGAGCAGTACTTC	CASSSRGTQTYEQYF
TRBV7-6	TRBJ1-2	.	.	TGTGCCAGCAGCTCAGGACAGAACTATGGCTACACCTTC	CASSSGQNYGYTF
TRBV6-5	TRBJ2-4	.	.	TGTGCCAGCAGTTACTCAGGGGGTGCCGACAAAAACATTCAGTACTTC	CASSYSGGADKNIQYF
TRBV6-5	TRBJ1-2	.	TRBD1	TGTGCCAGCAGTACAGGGGGCCTGAACTATGGCTACACCTTC	CASSTGGLNYGYTF
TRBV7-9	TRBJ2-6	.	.	TGTGCCAGCAGCTCATCAGGGAGGGCCAACGTCCTGACTTTC	CASSSSGRANVLTF
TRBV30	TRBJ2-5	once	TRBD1	TGTGCCTGGAGTACTCTCCCCGACAGGGGGCATGCGGAGACCCAGTACTTC	CAWSTLPDRGHAETQYF
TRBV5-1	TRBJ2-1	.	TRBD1	TGCGCCAGCAGCTATTCGGGACAGGACTACAATGAGCAGTTCTTC	CASSYSGQDYNEQFF
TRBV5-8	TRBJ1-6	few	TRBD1	TGTGCCAGCAGCTTGGTGCAGGGGGCCGGGTCACCCCTCCACTTT	CASSLVQGAGSPLHF
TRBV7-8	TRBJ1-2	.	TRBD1	TGTGCCAGCAGCTTCCCAGGGGGGGGAGGCTACACCTTC	CASSFPGGGGYTF
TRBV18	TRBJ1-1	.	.	TGTGCCAGCTCACCGGGCCGGGGGGTAAACACTGAAGCTTTCTTT	CASSPGRGVNTEAFF
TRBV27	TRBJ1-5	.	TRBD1	TGTGCCAGCAGTCTGGGGACAGGGAGGAATCAGCCCCAGCATTTT	CASSLGTGRNQPQHF
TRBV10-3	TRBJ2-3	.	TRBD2	TGTGCCATCAGTGCCCACCCGGAGGCGGGGGGAGATACGCAGTATTTT	CAISAHPEAGGDTQYF
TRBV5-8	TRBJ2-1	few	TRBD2	TGTGCCAGCAGCTTAAGGCGGGGGGGCGATTTAGACAATGAGCAGTTCTTC	CASSLRRGGDLDNEQFF
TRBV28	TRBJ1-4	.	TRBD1	TGTGCCAGCAGTTCCTCAGGACAGGGGAAGGAAAAACTGTTTTTT	CASSSSGQGKEKLFF
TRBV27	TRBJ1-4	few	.	TGTGCCAGCCGCGGGGGGGTTAATGAAAAACTGTTTTTT	CASRGGVNEKLFF